This T cell receptor (beta chain) was identified in a study of CD8 T cells in Susac syndrome. Regarding the study as a whole: The study conceded that its TCR sequencing and HLA analysis involved relatively few individuals.

The sequenced target, TCR beta, came from blood CD8+ and CD4+ T cells. The multiple sclerosis control group comprised treatment-naive patients with stable or active relapsing-remitting disease. V lost 11 bases and J lost 6, with 14 bases in between. This CDR3 comprises 12 residues. Germline values: CDR1 LNHDA, CDR2 SQIVND (reference sequence). Reverse transcription of about 0.45 to 1 ug RNA was carried out with random hexamers. The immunoSEQ assay covered 54 Vbeta and 13 Jbeta segments for CDR3. TCRdb passed the immunoSEQ multiplex PCR reads through MiXCR, listing each CDR3 protein once. The repertoire holds 300,000 or so distinct CDR3 sequences, with roughly nine tenths as singletons. Remarks on this clonotype: The antigen remains undetermined.

This sequence was found in a human donor with multiple sclerosis. This chain uses TRBV19 with TRBJ1-5, with no clear D. Source material: CD4+ T cells from PBMCs. CDR3 sequence: CASNRDRQPQHF. The CDR3 DNA reads TGTGCCTCCAATAGGGATCGTCAGCCCCAGCATTTT.